This section outlines one T cell receptor (beta chain) sequence together with its context. Its antigen remains unidentified. The sample originates from a study of vaccination and CD4 T cells after COVID-19. Study-wide results and limits: Spike mono-reactivity was the property of 304 of 307 vaccine-specific clones in convalescent patients.

Sequence data for DNA of cultured CD4+ T cells were generated by the Oncomine TCR Beta short-read assay. Someone extracted genomic DNA from cultured CD4+ T cells. TCRdb recomputed calls from the PCR reads with MiXCR, one row per CDR3 protein. The sample lists 12,000 or so distinct CDR3 sequences; 30% were seen once. Germline CDR1 and CDR2: DFQATT and SNEGSKA (reference sequence). After removal of 3 bases from V and 3 bases from J, the junction contained 7 bases not matched to a gene. This CDR3 has 16 amino acids. Treatment: roughly nine-day PBMC culture with coronavirus spike peptide pools or control peptides (ViraFEST assay). On day 3 and again on day 7, fresh IL-2 medium was used to replace half the medium.

Sequenced sample: cultured CD4+ T cells from blood. The chain employs TRBV20-1 and TRBJ2-1, with 11 bases lining up with TRBD2. The receptor's source is a human donor with COVID-19. CDR3 bases: TGCAGTGCTAGGTTTCTAGCGGGGGGTAGCTACAATGAGCAGTTCTTC. Amino acid sequence: CSARFLAGGSYNEQFF.